This is a list of T cell receptor beta chains from one sample in a study of CD8+CD57+ T cells in acquired aplastic anemia. In TCRdb, the reads were re-called with MiXCR into one record per CDR3 protein. The table records around 210,000 distinct CDR3 sequences, about 60% of them present only once. Sequenced sample: sorted CD4+, CD8+, or CD8+CD57+ T cells (not recorded which) from PBMCs. The receptors were gathered from a human donor with aplastic anemia. Both conserved end residues are part of each CDR3. The D gene is left open where the match is weak. Expanded clones get a size class; other rows say once, few or many, or leave the size out.

CDR3aa	CDR3nt	abundance	d_gene	j_gene	v_gene
CASSEVAGDSYSPLHF	TGTGCCAGCAGTGAAGTGGCTGGGGATTCATATTCACCCCTCCACTTT	many	NA	TRBJ1-6	TRBV6-1
CASSLFRGDEQYF	TGTGCCAGCAGCTTGTTCCGTGGGGACGAGCAGTACTTC	NA	NA	TRBJ2-7	TRBV5-8
CATSSDGVEQYF	TGTGCCACCAGCAGCGACGGGGTGGAGCAGTACTTC	few	NA	TRBJ2-7	TRBV15
CASRLQAGYTF	TGTGCCAGCAGACTACAGGCTGGCTACACCTTC	NA	NA	TRBJ1-2	TRBV2
CATSWDRNLYEQYF	TGTGCCACCAGCTGGGACAGGAATCTCTACGAGCAGTACTTC	few	TRBD1	TRBJ2-7	TRBV15
CASSKGMGAYEQYF	TGTGCCAGTAGTAAGGGTATGGGGGCCTACGAGCAGTACTTC	NA	NA	TRBJ2-7	TRBV19
CSARVPGFYGYTF	TGCAGTGCTAGAGTACCGGGATTCTATGGCTACACCTTC	NA	NA	TRBJ1-2	TRBV20-1
CASSQPSAVAFYGYTF	TGTGCCAGCTCACAGCCTTCGGCGGTCGCCTTCTATGGCTACACCTTC	few	NA	TRBJ1-2	TRBV12-3/TRBV12-4
CASRPGQGPNSPLHF	TGTGCCAGCAGACCGGGACAGGGGCCTAATTCACCCCTCCACTTT	NA	TRBD1	TRBJ1-6	TRBV12-3/TRBV12-4
CATSRDRGGGRGYTF	TGTGCCACCAGCAGAGATCGGGGAGGGGGTAGGGGCTACACCTTC	NA	NA	TRBJ1-2	TRBV15
CATGSGRTDTQYF	TGTGCCACCGGCAGCGGGCGCACAGATACGCAGTATTTC	NA	NA	TRBJ2-3	TRBV24-1
CAISEAAYEQYF	TGTGCCATCAGTGAGGCCGCCTACGAGCAGTACTTC	few	NA	TRBJ2-7	TRBV10-3
CASSSSPGANEQFF	TGTGCCAGCAGCTCCAGCCCGGGGGCCAATGAGCAGTTCTTC	NA	NA	TRBJ2-1	TRBV7-2
CASSQELVPIEQYF	TGTGCCAGCAGCCAAGAGCTAGTTCCCATCGAGCAGTACTTC	few	NA	TRBJ2-7	TRBV14